Presented here are 28 T cell receptor beta chains from one specimen sequenced in a study of T cells in Graves' hyperthyroidism and ophthalmopathy. Amplification of TCR beta CDR3 regions used RNA as the template. In the first-round RT-PCR of the TCR CDR3, the HTBI primer set was used. TCRdb reanalysed the multiplex PCR reads using MiXCR and keeps one entry per CDR3 protein. In the table there are approximately 430,000 distinct CDR3 sequences, 14% to 15% of which are singletons. Sequenced material: blood. These receptors all stem from a man in his late teens or twenties with Graves' ophthalmopathy.

In this sample, this clonotype turned up many times. V is TRBV30 and J is TRBJ1-2; D not certain. V was clipped by 0 bases and J by 4 bases, with 9 bases between them. The CDR3 is 13 residues long. CDR1 and CDR2 (germline): GTSNPN, SVGIG (reference sequence). CDR3 bases: TGTGCCTGGAGTGTAACGGACCTCTATGGCTACACCTTC. Its protein product is CAWSVTDLYGYTF.

At least ten counts were recorded for this clonotype. The chain recombines TRBV2 with TRBJ1-1; no firm D call. This CDR3 contains 13 residues. V lost 7 bases to trimming and J lost 0 bases, with 9 bases between them. Germline V gene lookup returns CDR1 SNHLY and CDR2 FYNNEI. CDR3 nucleotide sequence: TGTGCCAGCACTCGAGACCTGAACACTGAAGCTTTCTTT. Translation gives CASTRDLNTEAFF.

This clonotype was seen ten or more times. Germline and junction disagree at one end, which may indicate a read error. This chain links TRBV20-1 with TRBJ2-1; maybe TRBD1 (5 bases). CDR3 length equals 13 residues. In germline, CDR1 is DFQATT, CDR2 SNEGSKA (reference sequence). Here the CDR3 DNA reads TGCAGTGCCAGAGATACAGGCTTGGATGAGCAGTTCTTC. The encoded protein is CSARDTGLDEQFF.

There are a few counts of this clonotype. This chain joins TRBV12-3 or TRBV12-4 and TRBJ1-2, with D uncertain. Trimming pared 4 bases from V and 3 bases from J, leaving 9 bases between. This CDR3 has 13 residues. The CDR3 DNA reads TGTGCCAGCAGTTCCGGACTGGACTATGGCTACACCTTC. This sequence encodes CASSSGLDYGYTF.

Ten or more counts support this clonotype. The V gene is TRBV30, the J gene TRBJ2-7; possibly TRBD2 for D (6 bases). The CDR3 is 12 amino acids. Germline V gives CDR1 GTSNPN, CDR2 SVGIG (reference sequence). Trimming shortened V by 5 bases and J by 4 bases, and 12 bases separated the two germline ends. This CDR3 is CAWAGTHYEQYF. The CDR3 DNA reads as TGTGCCTGGGCGGGAACCCATTACGAGCAGTACTTC.

This clonotype was found many times. This CDR3 reads CASSQGVHEQYF. In nucleotides, the CDR3 is TGTGCCAGCAGCCAGGGGGTGCACGAGCAGTACTTC. The genes are TRBV12-3 or TRBV12-4 and TRBJ2-7; the match to TRBD1 covers 7 bases. The CDR3 length is 12 residues. With 6 bases clipped from V and 5 bases from J, the junction kept 4 bases outside the gene matches.

This clonotype was detected ten times or more. The chain recombines TRBV6-6 with TRBJ2-2; D remains ambiguous. The V gene's germline CDR1 is MNHNY and CDR2 SVGAGI (reference sequence). This CDR3 contains 16 residues. Trimming cost V 0 bases and J 9 bases, with 17 bases left between them. The CDR3 loop reads CASSYSRLSRVRELFF. As DNA, the CDR3 is TGTGCCAGCAGTTACTCGAGGCTCTCCAGAGTCAGGGAGCTGTTTTTT.

This clonotype turned up a few times. This rearrangement joins TRBV29-1 to TRBJ2-2; the match to TRBD2 covers 9 bases. Germline CDR1 is SQVTM and CDR2 is ANQGSEA. This CDR3 region has 15 residues. V lost 7 bases, J lost 2 bases, and 8 bases stayed unmatched. CDR3 sequence (DNA): TGCAGCGCTGAGCTGGGACTAGCTAACACCGGGGAGCTGTTTTTT. The encoded protein is CSAELGLANTGELFF.

As for this clonotype: Germline and junction disagree at one end, which may indicate a read error. The chain has TRBV11-3 and TRBJ1-1; possible D gene TRBD1, 6 bases. Germline V gives CDR1 SGHNT, CDR2 YENEEA. This CDR3 is built from 12 residues. The CDR3 DNA reads as TGTGCCGGCAGCAAACAGGGCACTGAATCTTTCTTT. Amino acid sequence: CAGSKQGTESFF.

This clonotype was recorded many times. This rearrangement joins TRBV2 to TRBJ1-2; TRBD1 might be the D (6 bases). The V end was cut by 7 bases, the J end by 4 bases, with 13 bases between. The length of the CDR3 is 13 residues. Germline V CDR1 and CDR2: SNHLY, FYNNEI. The CDR3 nucleotides read TGTGCCAGCACCGGCAGGGACATCTATGGCTACACCTTC. Amino acids: CASTGRDIYGYTF.

This clonotype has ten or more counts. The rearrangement uses TRBV10-3 and TRBJ1-5; possibly TRBD1 for D (5 bases). V was cut by 6 bases and J by 2 bases, with 8 bases left in between. This CDR3 region has 13 residues. Germline V gene data show CDR1 as ENHRY and CDR2 as SYGVKD. The CDR3 nucleotides are TGTGCCATCAGCAGGGAAGGCAATCAGCCCCAGCATTTT. Translating gives CAISREGNQPQHF.

This clonotype was counted between two and nine times. The chain is built from TRBV12-3 or TRBV12-4 and TRBJ2-5; the match to TRBD2 covers 13 bases. The V and J ends lost 5 bases and 5 bases, in that order; junction bases with no gene match: 5. CDR3 length: 15 residues. The CDR3 spells CASSITSGGGETQYF. In nucleotides, the CDR3 is TGTGCCAGCAGTATAACTAGCGGGGGGGGGGAGACCCAGTACTTC.

This chain connects TRBV5-8 to TRBJ2-5, with unresolved D. CDR3 size: 13 residues. CDR1 is SGHTS and CDR2 is YDEGEE in the germline V gene. Trimming stripped 1 base from V and 4 bases from J, with 8 bases between. The CDR3 sequence is CASSLRGIETQYF. The CDR3 DNA reads as TGTGCCAGCAGCTTGCGCGGAATAGAGACCCAGTACTTC. Full variable domain (remainder filled in from reference TRBV5-8 and TRBJ2-5): EAGVTQSPTHLIKTRGQQATLRCSPISGHTSVYWYQQALGLGLQFLLWYDEGEERNRGNFPPRFSGRQFPNYSSELNVNALELEDSALYLCASSLRGIETQYFGPGTRLLVL.

This clonotype was picked up many times. The chain has TRBV30 and TRBJ2-7; D is undetermined. CDR3 length: 13 amino acids. Germline values: CDR1 GTSNPN, CDR2 SVGIG (reference sequence). V was shortened by 0 bases and J by 2 bases, with 8 bases between the two germline ends. For the CDR3, the DNA is TGTGCCTGGAGTGTTTTAGGTCCCTACGAGCAGTACTTC. Translating it yields CAWSVLGPYEQYF.

This clonotype was counted ten times or more. CDR3 amino acids: CASSQDYETGQETQYF. CDR3 DNA sequence: TGCGCCAGCAGCCAAGATTACGAGACAGGGCAAGAGACCCAGTACTTC. The rearrangement joins TRBV4-1 to TRBJ2-5, with 7 bases aligning to TRBD1. The CDR3 is 16 amino acids. The V gene end was trimmed by 0 bases and the J gene end by 2 bases; junction bases not matched to a gene: 6. Germline V gene sequence: CDR1 MGHRA, CDR2 YSYEKL.

V gene TRBV25-1 combines with J gene TRBJ2-3, with 7 nucleotides matching TRBD2. The length of the CDR3 is 16 residues. Unmatched junction bases numbered 9, after V lost 1 base and J lost 5 bases. The germline V gene has CDR1 MGHDK and CDR2 SYGVNS. The CDR3 is CASSELGGRNEDTQYF. Here the CDR3 DNA reads TGTGCCAGCAGTGAATTGGGCGGGAGAAATGAAGATACGCAGTATTTT. Looking up the rest from reference TRBV25-1 and TRBJ2-3 gives the full variable domain: EADIYQTPRYLVIGTGKKITLECSQTMGHDKMYWYQQDPGMELHLIHYSYGVNSTEKGDLSSESTVSRIRTEHFPLTLESARPSHTSQYLCASSELGGRNEDTQYFGPGTRLTVL.

This clonotype has ten or more counts. The chain links TRBV20-1 to TRBJ2-1; 7 bases map to TRBD2. CDR3 size: 15 residues. Germline V lookup: CDR1 DFQATT, CDR2 SNEGSKA (reference sequence). The V gene end was trimmed by 3 bases and the J gene end by 5 bases; junction bases not matched to a gene: 10. CDR3 sequence (DNA): TGCAGTGCTAGTATGGGGGGGGGGATACACAATGAGCAGTTCTTC. Its protein product is CSASMGGGIHNEQFF.

The chain carries TRBV7-2 and TRBJ2-1, with D perhaps TRBD1 or TRBD2 (6 bases each). V was cut by 0 bases and J by 0 bases, with 21 bases left in between. The CDR3 is 20 residues long. Germline V gene data show CDR1 as SGHTA and CDR2 as FQGNSA. This CDR3 is CASSLARESRGVGSYNEQFF. For the CDR3, the DNA is TGTGCCAGCAGCTTAGCGAGGGAGTCTAGGGGGGTGGGCTCCTACAATGAGCAGTTCTTC.

Many counts were recorded for this clonotype. The rearrangement joins TRBV11-3 to TRBJ2-1; TRBD1 might be the D (6 bases). CDR1 and CDR2 from the germline V gene are SGHNT and YENEEA. The CDR3 spans 13 residues. The germline V and J ends were trimmed by 8 bases and 0 bases, with 8 bases remaining between them. In DNA form, the CDR3 reads TGTGCCAGCGACAGGAGCTCCTACAATGAGCAGTTCTTC. Its translation: CASDRSSYNEQFF.

This clonotype was seen at least ten times. V usage is TRBV6-2 or TRBV6-3 and J usage is TRBJ2-3; D perhaps matches TRBD2 (6 bases). Trimming removed 4 bases from V and 4 bases from J, with 15 bases in between. CDR3 length equals 15 residues. Germline lookup yields CDR1 MNHEY and CDR2 SVGEGT. Here the CDR3 DNA reads TGTGCCAGCAGTTTTGGCGGGAAATGGGCAGATACGCAGTATTTT. Protein: CASSFGGKWADTQYF.

In this sample, this clonotype turned up many times. The chain combines TRBV7-8 with TRBJ1-6, with D unclear. The CDR3 is 13 residues long. Germline V gene lookup returns CDR1 SGHVS and CDR2 FQNEAQ. The V and J ends lost 8 bases and 10 bases respectively, with 15 bases between them. This CDR3 reads CASLRAVGSPLHF. CDR3 coding DNA: TGTGCCAGCTTGAGGGCGGTAGGGTCACCCCTCCACTTT.

This clonotype appeared many times. The chain is built from TRBV5-1 and TRBJ1-1; 9 positions agree with TRBD1. The length of the CDR3 is 14 residues. The junction had 8 bases not matched to a gene; V was cut back by 3 bases and J by 8 bases. In germline, CDR1 is SGHRS, CDR2 YFSETQ. The DNA for the CDR3 is TGCGCCAGCAGCTCCGGGACAGGGACCCTGGAAGCTTTCTTT. Its translation: CASSSGTGTLEAFF. Full variable domain (missing parts from reference TRBV5-1 and TRBJ1-1): KAGVTQTPRYLIKTRGQQVTLSCSPISGHRSVSWYQQTPGQGLQFLFEYFSETQRNKGNFPGRFSGRQFSNSRSEMNVSTLELGDSALYLCASSSGTGTLEAFFGQGTRLTVV.

This clonotype was picked up many times. This chain links TRBV13 with TRBJ1-3; 7 nucleotides match TRBD1. The CDR3 is made up of 15 amino acids. V lost 4 bases to trimming and J lost 4 bases; unmatched junction nucleotides: 7. Germline values: CDR1 PRHDT, CDR2 FYEKMQ (reference sequence). The DNA for the CDR3 is TGTGCCAGCAGCTCAATCCAGGGGGACGGAAACACCATATATTTT. It encodes CASSSIQGDGNTIYF.

The chain employs TRBV30 and TRBJ2-7, with 7 bases lining up with TRBD1. The V segment lost 3 bases and the J segment 4 bases; nucleotides outside the gene matches: 15. The CDR3 is 16 residues long. Germline-derived CDR1 and CDR2 are GTSNPN and SVGIG (reference sequence). The DNA of the CDR3 is TGTGCCTGGAGGCCTAGGGATCGGGACAGCGTATACGAGCAGTACTTC. Translation gives CAWRPRDRDSVYEQYF.

The chain recombines TRBV29-1 with TRBJ2-2; D unresolved. V was cut by 4 bases and J by 6 bases, with 15 bases left in between. Germline CDR1 reads SQVTM; CDR2 reads ANQGSEA. CDR3 length: 14 residues. The CDR3 coding sequence is TGCAGCGTTGTTGCTAGTTTGTCCTCCGGGGAGCTGTTTTTT. This translates into CSVVASLSSGELFF.

Comment on this clonotype: Relative to the germline gene, one junction end is altered; a read error may explain this. The chain carries TRBV7-2 and TRBJ1-4; 8 bases align to TRBD1. Germline values: CDR1 SGHTA, CDR2 FQGNSA. The CDR3 length is 14 residues. The CDR3 loop reads CASSLTGGSGKLVF. In DNA form, the CDR3 reads TGTGCCAGCAGCCTCACAGGGGGAAGTGGAAAACTGGTTTTT.

J is TRBJ2-5 and V is TRBV4-1; no firm D call. V gave up 3 bases and J gave up 5 bases, with 10 bases separating them. This CDR3 spans 13 amino acids. CDR1 and CDR2 (germline): MGHRA, YSYEKL. CDR3: CASSQGNWETQYF. CDR3 in DNA: TGCGCCAGCAGCCAGGGGAACTGGGAGACCCAGTACTTC.

This clonotype showed up many times. This chain's CDR3 is CASSFRGGHEQYF. CDR3 sequence (DNA): TGTGCCAGCAGCTTTCGGGGGGGCCACGAGCAGTACTTC. The chain couples TRBV13 to TRBJ2-7; 8 nucleotides match TRBD2. V dropped 3 bases and J dropped 5; count of bases not matched to a gene: 3. This CDR3 contains 13 residues. Looked up from germline, CDR1 is PRHDT and CDR2 is FYEKMQ (reference sequence). Drawing the rest from reference TRBV13 and TRBJ2-7, the complete variable domain is AAGVIQSPRHLIKEKRETATLKCYPIPRHDTVYWYQQGPGQDPQFLISFYEKMQSDKGSIPDRFSAQQFSDYHSELNMSSLELGDSALYFCASSFRGGHEQYFGPGTRLTVT.